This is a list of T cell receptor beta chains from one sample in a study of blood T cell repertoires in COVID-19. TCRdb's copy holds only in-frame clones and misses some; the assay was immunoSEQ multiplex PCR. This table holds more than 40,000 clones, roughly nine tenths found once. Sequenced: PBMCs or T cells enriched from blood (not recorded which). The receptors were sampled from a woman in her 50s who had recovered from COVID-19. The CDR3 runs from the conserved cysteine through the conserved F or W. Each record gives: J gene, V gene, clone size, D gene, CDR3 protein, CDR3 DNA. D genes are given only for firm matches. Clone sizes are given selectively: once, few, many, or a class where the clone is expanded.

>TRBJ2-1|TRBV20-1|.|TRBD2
CSASSGRTVFGMNEQFF
TGCAGTGCAAGTAGCGGGAGGACAGTTTTTGGAATGAATGAGCAGTTCTTC
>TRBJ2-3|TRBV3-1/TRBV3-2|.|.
CASSPGPMLATSTDTQYF
TGTGCCAGCAGTCCCGGCCCGATGTTAGCGACTAGCACAGATACGCAGTATTTT
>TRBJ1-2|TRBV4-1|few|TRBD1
CASSQDSGQGGYGYTF
TGCGCCAGCAGCCAAGATAGCGGACAGGGCGGGTATGGCTACACCTTC
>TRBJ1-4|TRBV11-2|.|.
CASSSSWGDEKLFF
TGTGCCAGCAGCTCCTCCTGGGGGGATGAAAAACTGTTTTTT
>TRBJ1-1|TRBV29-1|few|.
CSVEVAAFAAFF
TGCAGCGTTGAAGTTGCCGCCTTTGCGGCTTTCTTT
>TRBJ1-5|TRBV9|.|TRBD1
CASSVTGDNQPQHF
TGTGCCAGCAGCGTGACAGGGGACAATCAGCCCCAGCATTTT
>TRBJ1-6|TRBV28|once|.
CASKSVGVDSPLHF
TGTGCCAGCAAATCAGTAGGGGTTGATTCACCCCTCCACTTT
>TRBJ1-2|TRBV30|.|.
CATNRDEAGYTF
TGTGCCACGAACCGGGATGAAGCCGGCTACACCTTC
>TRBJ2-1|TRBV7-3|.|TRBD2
CASSTYSGLAGGPVEQFF
TGTGCCAGCAGCACGTACTCGGGACTAGCGGGGGGGCCGGTTGAGCAGTTCTTC
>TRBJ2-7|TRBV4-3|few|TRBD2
CASSKGLADYEQYF
TGCGCCAGCAGCAAGGGACTAGCGGACTACGAGCAGTACTTC
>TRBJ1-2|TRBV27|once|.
CASRTPTRGNYGYTF
TGTGCCAGCAGGACGCCGACGAGGGGGAACTATGGCTACACCTTC
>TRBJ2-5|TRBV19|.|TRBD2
CASSISLLAGGQETQYF
TGTGCCAGTAGTATATCTCTGCTAGCGGGGGGACAAGAGACCCAGTACTTC
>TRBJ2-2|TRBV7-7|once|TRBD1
CASSLESGGTGELFF
TGTGCCAGCAGCTTAGAATCAGGGGGCACCGGGGAGCTGTTTTTT
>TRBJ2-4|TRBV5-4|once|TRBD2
CASSLRPTSGLAKNIQYF
TGTGCCAGCAGCCTAAGGCCGACTAGCGGGCTAGCCAAAAACATTCAGTACTTC
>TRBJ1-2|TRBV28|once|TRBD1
CASSLSGTGVGYTF
TGTGCCAGCAGTTTAAGTGGGACAGGGGTCGGCTACACCTTC
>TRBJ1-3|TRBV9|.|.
CASSVADSHTSGNTIYF
TGTGCCAGCAGCGTAGCCGACAGCCATACCTCTGGAAACACCATATATTTT
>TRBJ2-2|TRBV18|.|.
CASSPPSHRFTGELFF
TGTGCCAGCTCACCACCCTCTCACAGATTCACCGGGGAGCTGTTTTTT
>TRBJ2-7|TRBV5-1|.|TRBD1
CASSQGQGNEQYF
TGCGCCAGCAGCCAGGGACAGGGCAATGAGCAGTACTTC
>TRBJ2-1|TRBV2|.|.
CASAAPSREQFF
TGTGCCAGCGCCGCCCCATCTAGGGAGCAGTTCTTC
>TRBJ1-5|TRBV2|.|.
CASSEGGGERQPQHF
TGTGCCAGCAGTGAAGGTGGTGGGGAGAGACAGCCCCAGCATTTT
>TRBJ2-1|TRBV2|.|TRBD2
CASSPGGLAGNNEQFF
TGTGCCAGCAGTCCCGGGGGACTAGCGGGAAACAATGAGCAGTTCTTC
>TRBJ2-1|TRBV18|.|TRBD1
CASSRQGRNNEQFF
TGTGCCAGCTCCCGACAGGGGAGGAACAATGAGCAGTTCTTC
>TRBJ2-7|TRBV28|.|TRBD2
CASSSLAGIYEQYF
TGTGCCAGCAGTTCACTAGCGGGAATCTACGAGCAGTACTTC
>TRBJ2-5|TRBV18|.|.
CASSPRSDDGEETQYF
TGTGCCAGCTCACCACGATCAGACGACGGGGAAGAGACCCAGTACTTC
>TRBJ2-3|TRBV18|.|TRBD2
CASSPSTSGGANTQYF
TGTGCCAGCTCACCCTCCACTAGCGGGGGGGCAAATACGCAGTATTTT
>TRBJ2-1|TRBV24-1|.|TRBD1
CATSDTTGQGYNEQFF
TGTGCCACCAGTGATACTACGGGACAGGGGTACAATGAGCAGTTCTTC
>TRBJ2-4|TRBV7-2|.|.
CASSGPRLMAKNIQYF
TGTGCCAGCAGCGGTCCCAGGTTGATGGCCAAAAACATTCAGTACTTC
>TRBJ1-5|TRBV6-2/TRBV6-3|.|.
CASSYSKGVNQPQHF
TGTGCCAGCAGTTACTCTAAAGGGGTCAATCAGCCCCAGCATTTT
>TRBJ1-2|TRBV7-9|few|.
CASSLEGWYGYTF
TGTGCCAGCAGCTTAGAGGGGTGGTATGGCTACACCTTC
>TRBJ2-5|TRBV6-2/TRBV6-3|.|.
CASSYGVGAIQETQYF
TGTGCCAGCAGTTATGGTGTAGGGGCGATACAAGAGACCCAGTACTTC
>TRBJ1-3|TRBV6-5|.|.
CASSYSPISGNTIYF
TGTGCCAGCAGTTACTCACCTATCTCTGGAAACACCATATATTTT
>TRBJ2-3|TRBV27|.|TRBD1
CASSLGQVIDTQYF
TGTGCCAGCAGTCTAGGACAGGTGATAGATACGCAGTATTTT
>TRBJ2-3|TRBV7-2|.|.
CASSLVTKDTDTQYF
TGTGCCAGCAGCCTCGTGACTAAAGACACAGATACGCAGTATTTT
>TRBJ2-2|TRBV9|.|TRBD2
CASSPLAGGLGGELFF
TGTGCCAGCAGCCCGCTAGCGGGGGGCCTCGGCGGGGAGCTGTTTTTT
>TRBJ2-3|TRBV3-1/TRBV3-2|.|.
CASSRGGFTDTQYF
TGTGCCAGCAGCCGAGGCGGCTTCACAGATACGCAGTATTTT
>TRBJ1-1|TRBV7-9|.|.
CASSLIQGAAFF
TGTGCCAGCAGCCTTATCCAAGGGGCTGCTTTCTTT
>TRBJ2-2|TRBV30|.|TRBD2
CAWSREAGELFF
TGTGCCTGGAGTCGGGAGGCCGGGGAGCTGTTTTTT
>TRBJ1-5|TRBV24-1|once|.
CATSDDTKNQPQHF
TGTGCCACCAGTGATGACACGAAAAATCAGCCCCAGCATTTT
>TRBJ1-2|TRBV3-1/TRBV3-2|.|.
CASSQDQRGVNYGYTF
TGTGCCAGCAGCCAAGATCAGCGGGGGGTTAACTATGGCTACACCTTC
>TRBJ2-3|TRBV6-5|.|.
CASSDSGRSTDTQYF
TGTGCCAGCAGTGACTCGGGCCGTAGCACAGATACGCAGTATTTT
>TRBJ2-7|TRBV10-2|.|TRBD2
CASSREGLYEQYF
TGCGCCAGCAGTCGGGAGGGCCTATACGAGCAGTACTTC
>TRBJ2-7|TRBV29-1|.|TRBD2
CSVYVAGGSYEQYF
TGCAGCGTTTATGTAGCGGGAGGTTCCTACGAGCAGTACTTC
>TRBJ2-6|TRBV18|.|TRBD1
CASSPFGQGASGANVLTF
TGTGCCAGCTCACCTTTTGGACAGGGGGCTTCTGGGGCCAACGTCCTGACTTTC
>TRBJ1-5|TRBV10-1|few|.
CASSEYSGGDLFFNQPQHF
TGCGCCAGCAGTGAGTACTCGGGAGGGGACCTCTTTTTCAATCAGCCCCAGCATTTT
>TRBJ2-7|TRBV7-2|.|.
CASSYRAGTYSYEQYF
TGTGCCAGCAGCTACCGAGCCGGGACTTATTCCTACGAGCAGTACTTC
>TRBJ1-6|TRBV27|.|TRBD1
CATSSQGNNSPLHF
TGTGCCACCTCCTCACAGGGGAATAATTCACCCCTCCACTTT
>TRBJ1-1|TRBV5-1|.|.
CASSLEALSGLGVNTEAFF
TGCGCCAGCAGCTTGGAGGCCCTCAGCGGGCTCGGAGTAAACACTGAAGCTTTCTTT
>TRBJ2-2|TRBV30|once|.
CAWSRTPTGELFF
TGTGCCTGGAGTCGGACTCCCACCGGGGAGCTGTTTTTT
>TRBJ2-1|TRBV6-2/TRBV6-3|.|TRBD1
CASSPSGTGIYNEQFF
TGTGCCAGCAGCCCCTCCGGGACAGGGATATACAATGAGCAGTTCTTC
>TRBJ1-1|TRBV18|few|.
CASSPSGRNTEAFF
TGTGCCAGCTCACCATCGGGTAGAAACACTGAAGCTTTCTTT
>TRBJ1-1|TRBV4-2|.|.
CASSRLNMNTEAFF
TGTGCCAGCAGCCGCCTAAATATGAACACTGAAGCTTTCTTT
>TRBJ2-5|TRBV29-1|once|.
CSAFFQETQYF
TGCAGCGCCTTCTTTCAAGAGACCCAGTACTTC